The clone carrying this T cell receptor beta chain was seen many times. From RNA transcripts, TCR beta CDR3 regions were amplified. An initial round of RT-PCR targeting the TCR CDR3 relied on the HTBI primer set. Via MiXCR, TCRdb re-called the multiplex PCR reads, giving one row per CDR3 protein. The table lists 400,000 to 500,000 distinct CDR3 sequences, over 13% of them singletons. The CDR3 consists of 13 residues. From germline, CDR1 is LGHDT and CDR2 YNNKEL (reference sequence). With 1 base removed from V and 5 bases from J, the gap between germline ends came to 7 bases. The authors deemed Graves' hyperthyroidism stable absent ophthalmopathy progression within 18 months. These data belong to a study of T cells in Graves' hyperthyroidism and ophthalmopathy.

The clonotype comes from a woman aged 18-35 years with Graves' hyperthyroidism. Sequencing was carried out using blood. The V call is TRBV3-1, the J call TRBJ2-3; D is ambiguous. DNA of the CDR3: TGTGCCAGCAGCCAAGGTCCGGGAGATACGCAGTATTTT. Translation gives CASSQGPGDTQYF.